This T cell receptor beta chain was found in a study of neoadjuvant anti-PD-1 for oral cavity cancer. The time point: after neoadjuvant nivolumab, at surgical resection. Patients had newly diagnosed, untreated stage II-IVA oral cavity squamous cell carcinoma. V dropped 6 bases and J dropped 3 bases, with 11 bases sitting between them. Germline V gives CDR1 MNHNS, CDR2 SASEGT. The CDR3 covers 14 residues. Sequencing was performed with immunoSEQ multiplex PCR; in TCRdb, only in-frame clones are kept and a portion is missing. The data contain more than 11,000 clones, approximately 74% of them singletons.

This sequence joins TRBV6-1 and TRBJ1-4, with a tentative D call TRBD1 (5 bases). The origin of this receptor is a person between 40 and 80 years old with oral cavity squamous cell carcinoma. Material: PBMCs, obtained after nivolumab (anti-PD-1) treatment. The CDR3 nucleotides read TGTGCCAGCAGGACAGTTTTTCCTAATGAAAAACTGTTTTTT. It specifies CASRTVFPNEKLFF.